Shown below are 19 T cell receptor beta chains from a single sample sequenced in a study of blood T cell repertoires in COVID-19. The table came from immunoSEQ multiplex PCR; TCRdb's copy has only in-frame clones and leaves some out. Here the sample spans approximately 92,000 clones, 80% being singletons. The specimen sequenced was peripheral blood. These receptors were collected from a middle-aged man who had recovered from COVID-19.

The rearrangement uses TRBV4-2 and TRBJ1-2; a possible D gene is TRBD1 (5 bases). Germline assignment: CDR1 LGHNA and CDR2 YNFKEQ. The CDR3 loop spans 15 amino acids. The germline V and J ends were trimmed by 0 bases and 0 bases, with 8 bases remaining between them. The CDR3 nucleotides are TGTGCCAGCAGCCAAGAGGCGACAGCTAACTATGGCTACACCTTC. It translates to CASSQEATANYGYTF.

The chain uses TRBV7-2 and TRBJ1-2; D not resolved. V lost 3 bases and J lost 8, with 10 bases in between. Germline-derived CDR1 and CDR2 are SGHTA and FQGNSA. CDR3 length: 12 amino acids. The CDR3 region is CASSFGNVGYTF. In DNA form, the CDR3 reads TGTGCCAGCAGCTTTGGCAATGTCGGCTACACCTTC.

The chain combines TRBV6-6 with TRBJ2-7, with D tentatively TRBD2 (5 bases). V lost 4 bases and J 2 bases, leaving 12 bases between the germline ends. From germline, CDR1 is MNHNY and CDR2 SVGAGI (reference sequence). This CDR3 region has 14 residues. For the CDR3, the DNA is TGTGCCAGCAGTTCCTGGACGGGGACCTACGAGCAGTACTTC. Its translation is CASSSWTGTYEQYF.

The V call is TRBV18, the J call TRBJ1-2; D is perhaps TRBD1 (6 bases). The CDR3 has 14 amino acids. Germline CDR1 is KGHSH and CDR2 is LQKENI. V lost 6 bases and J 6 bases, leaving 17 bases between the germline ends. DNA of the CDR3: TGTGCCAGCTCGCTCTGGTCCGGGACACATGGCTACACCTTC. Its translation is CASSLWSGTHGYTF. Complete variable domain (other parts from reference TRBV18 and TRBJ1-2): NAGVMQNPRHLVRRRGQEARLRCSPMKGHSHVYWYRQLPEEGLKFMVYLQKENIIDESGMPKERFSAEFPKEGPSILRIQQVVRGDSAAYFCASSLWSGTHGYTFGSGTRLTVV.

This clone was seen a single time. The genes are TRBV5-5 and TRBJ2-7, with 8 positions matching TRBD1. This CDR3 is built from 15 residues. With 4 bases clipped from V and 2 bases from J, the junction kept 8 bases outside the gene matches. Germline loops: CDR1 SGHKS, CDR2 YYEKEE (reference sequence). The DNA for the CDR3 is TGTGCCAGCAGCCCCTGGACAGGGATTACCTACGAGCAGTACTTC. This translates into CASSPWTGITYEQYF.

The rearrangement joins TRBV5-6 to TRBJ1-1; a weak D match, TRBD1 (6 bases). Trimming pared 7 bases from V and 4 bases from J, leaving 14 bases between. The germline gives CDR1 SGHDT, CDR2 YYEEEE. This CDR3 contains 13 residues. In DNA form, the CDR3 reads TGTGCCAGCGCTAGGAGGGGGGGCACTGAAGCTTTCTTT. It yields the protein CASARRGGTEAFF. The full variable domain, rest sourced from reference TRBV5-6 and TRBJ1-1, is DAGVTQSPTHLIKTRGQQVTLRCSPKSGHDTVSWYQQALGQGPQFIFQYYEEEERQRGNFPDRFSGHQFPNYSSELNVNALLLGDSALYLCASARRGGTEAFFGQGTRLTVV.

The chain is built from TRBV4-3 and TRBJ2-3; perhaps TRBD2 as D (6 bases). Germline V CDR1 and CDR2: LGHNA, YSLEER. CDR3 length equals 17 residues. V shed 0 bases and J shed 2 bases, with 15 bases lying between them. CDR3 nucleotide sequence: TGCGCCAGCAGCCAAGAGGTAGTGCAGCGGGTCACAGATACGCAGTATTTT. It encodes CASSQEVVQRVTDTQYF.

V is TRBV5-4 and J is TRBJ1-1; TRBD1 agrees at 9 bases. The V gene end was trimmed by 3 bases and the J gene end by 4 bases; junction bases not matched to a gene: 10. The CDR3 totals 16 residues. Germline loops: CDR1 SGHNT, CDR2 YYREEE (reference sequence). The CDR3 reads CASSSNDRGISTEAFF. The CDR3 DNA reads TGTGCCAGCAGCTCGAACGACAGGGGGATTAGCACTGAAGCTTTCTTT.

This clone has just a few counts. The V and J genes are TRBV10-3 and TRBJ2-7, with D tentatively TRBD2 (5 bases). The germline V gene encodes CDR1 ENHRY and CDR2 SYGVKD. This CDR3 is 14 amino acids long. Trimming removed 3 bases from V and 5 bases from J, with 14 bases in between. The CDR3 sequence: CAISDTVGADEQYF. CDR3 coding DNA: TGTGCCATCAGTGATACGGTGGGAGCAGACGAGCAGTACTTC.

This clone appeared a few times. The chain couples TRBV18 to TRBJ2-1; 8 bases fit TRBD1. CDR3 length: 14 amino acids. The J segment lost 7 bases and the V segment lost 2 bases, leaving 4 bases of the junction unmatched. CDR1 and CDR2 (germline): KGHSH, LQKENI. The CDR3 spells CASSPEQGANEQFF. The CDR3, as DNA: TGTGCCAGCTCACCAGAGCAGGGGGCAAATGAGCAGTTCTTC.

The sample holds a few counts of this clone. The gene calls are TRBV19 and TRBJ1-1; the match to TRBD1 covers 7 bases. The CDR3 runs to 12 residues. V lost 3 bases and J lost 8; bases outside the gene matches: 3. Germline lookup yields CDR1 LNHDA and CDR2 SQIVND (reference sequence). CDR3 DNA: TGTGCCAGTAGTATGAGGGACAGCGAAGCTTTCTTT. Its protein product is CASSMRDSEAFF. Complete variable domain (other parts from reference TRBV19 and TRBJ1-1): DGGITQSPKYLFRKEGQNVTLSCEQNLNHDAMYWYRQDPGQGLRLIYYSQIVNDFQKGDIAEGYSVSREKKESFPLTVTSAQKNPTAFYLCASSMRDSEAFFGQGTRLTVV.

This clone was observed a few times. This CDR3 reads CASSQRGQGAGNTIYF. CDR3 DNA: TGTGCCAGCAGCCAAAGGGGACAGGGGGCTGGAAACACCATATATTTT. This chain uses TRBV3-1 (or the pseudogene TRBV3-2) with TRBJ1-3; 11 nucleotides agree with TRBD1. Germline-derived CDR1 and CDR2 are LGHDT and YNNKEL (reference sequence). Trimming took 2 bases from V and 2 from J; bases not matched to a gene: 2. This CDR3 comprises 16 residues.

This rearrangement joins TRBV2 to TRBJ1-2; D not resolved. Germline V CDR1 and CDR2: SNHLY, FYNNEI. V shed 1 base and J shed 4 bases, with 4 bases lying between them. This CDR3 region has 12 residues. The CDR3 spells CASSEGSYGYTF. Here the CDR3 DNA reads TGTGCCAGCAGTGAAGGGAGCTATGGCTACACCTTC.

The gene calls are TRBV5-1 and TRBJ1-4; D may be TRBD1 (5 bases). CDR1 is SGHRS, CDR2 YFSETQ, per germline. This CDR3 region has 14 residues. Trimming pared 4 bases from V and 4 bases from J, leaving 11 bases between. The CDR3 region is CASSPDTDNEKLFF. CDR3 sequence (DNA): TGCGCCAGCAGCCCGGACACAGATAATGAAAAACTGTTTTTT. The full variable domain, its missing parts supplied by reference TRBV5-1 and TRBJ1-4, is KAGVTQTPRYLIKTRGQQVTLSCSPISGHRSVSWYQQTPGQGLQFLFEYFSETQRNKGNFPGRFSGRQFSNSRSEMNVSTLELGDSALYLCASSPDTDNEKLFFGSGTQLSVL.

The chain couples TRBV2 to TRBJ2-1; no reliable D call. CDR3 length: 14 amino acids. V was clipped by 6 bases and J by 0 bases, with 9 bases between them. The germline V gene encodes CDR1 SNHLY and CDR2 FYNNEI. In DNA, the CDR3 is TGTGCCAGCAGGGCCGCAAGCTCCTACAATGAGCAGTTCTTC. Its translation: CASRAASSYNEQFF.

The chain recombines TRBV6-2 or TRBV6-3 with TRBJ2-1; D is possibly TRBD1 (6 bases). The CDR3 totals 17 residues. V was cut by 6 bases and J by 4 bases, with 22 bases left in between. Germline V lookup: CDR1 MNHEY, CDR2 SVGEGT. This chain's CDR3 is CASSPRLSGTPYNEQFF. As DNA, the CDR3 is TGTGCCAGCAGCCCTCGGCTTTCCGGGACACCTTACAATGAGCAGTTCTTC.

This chain links TRBV11-2 with TRBJ2-1; the D is unclear. The V gene's germline CDR1 is SGHAT and CDR2 FQNNGV. Trimming stripped 1 base from V and 10 bases from J, with 11 bases between. The CDR3 runs 13 residues. CDR3 region: CASSLAGPMEQFF. Here the CDR3 DNA reads TGTGCCAGCAGCTTAGCTGGCCCGATGGAGCAGTTCTTC.

The J gene is TRBJ1-1, the V gene TRBV3-1 (or the pseudogene TRBV3-2); 8 bases are shared with TRBD1. With V trimmed by 3 bases and J by 2 bases, 2 bases remained unmatched. This CDR3 contains 14 residues. CDR1 and CDR2 from the germline V gene are LGHDT and YNNKEL (reference sequence). CDR3 in amino acids: CASSHGQGNTEAFF. The CDR3 DNA reads TGTGCCAGCAGCCACGGACAGGGTAACACTGAAGCTTTCTTT.

The chain has TRBV7-2 and TRBJ2-2; 9 bases match TRBD2. Trimming cost V 1 base and J 2 bases; bases outside gene matches: 5. Germline V lookup: CDR1 SGHTA, CDR2 FQGNSA. The CDR3 covers 17 residues. CDR3 DNA sequence: TGTGCCAGCAGCTTAGTCGGGCTAGCGGGAAACACCGGGGAGCTGTTTTTT. Protein: CASSLVGLAGNTGELFF.